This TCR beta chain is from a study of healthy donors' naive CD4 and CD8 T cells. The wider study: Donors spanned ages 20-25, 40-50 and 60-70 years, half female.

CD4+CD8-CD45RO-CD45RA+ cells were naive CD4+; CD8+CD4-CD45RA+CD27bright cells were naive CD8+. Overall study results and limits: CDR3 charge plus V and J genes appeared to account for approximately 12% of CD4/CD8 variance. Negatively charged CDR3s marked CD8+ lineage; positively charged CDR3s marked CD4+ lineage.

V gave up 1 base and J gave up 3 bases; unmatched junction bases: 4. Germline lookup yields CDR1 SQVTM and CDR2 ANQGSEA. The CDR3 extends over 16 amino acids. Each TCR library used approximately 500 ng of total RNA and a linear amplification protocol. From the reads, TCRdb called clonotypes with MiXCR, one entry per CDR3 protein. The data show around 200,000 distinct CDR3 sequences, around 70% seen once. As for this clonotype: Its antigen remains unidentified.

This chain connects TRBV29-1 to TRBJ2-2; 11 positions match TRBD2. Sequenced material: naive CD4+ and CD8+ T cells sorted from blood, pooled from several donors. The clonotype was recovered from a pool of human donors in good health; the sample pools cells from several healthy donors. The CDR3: CSVEVEGLADTGELFF. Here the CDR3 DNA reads TGCAGCGTTGAAGTCGAGGGACTAGCGGACACCGGGGAGCTGTTTTTT.